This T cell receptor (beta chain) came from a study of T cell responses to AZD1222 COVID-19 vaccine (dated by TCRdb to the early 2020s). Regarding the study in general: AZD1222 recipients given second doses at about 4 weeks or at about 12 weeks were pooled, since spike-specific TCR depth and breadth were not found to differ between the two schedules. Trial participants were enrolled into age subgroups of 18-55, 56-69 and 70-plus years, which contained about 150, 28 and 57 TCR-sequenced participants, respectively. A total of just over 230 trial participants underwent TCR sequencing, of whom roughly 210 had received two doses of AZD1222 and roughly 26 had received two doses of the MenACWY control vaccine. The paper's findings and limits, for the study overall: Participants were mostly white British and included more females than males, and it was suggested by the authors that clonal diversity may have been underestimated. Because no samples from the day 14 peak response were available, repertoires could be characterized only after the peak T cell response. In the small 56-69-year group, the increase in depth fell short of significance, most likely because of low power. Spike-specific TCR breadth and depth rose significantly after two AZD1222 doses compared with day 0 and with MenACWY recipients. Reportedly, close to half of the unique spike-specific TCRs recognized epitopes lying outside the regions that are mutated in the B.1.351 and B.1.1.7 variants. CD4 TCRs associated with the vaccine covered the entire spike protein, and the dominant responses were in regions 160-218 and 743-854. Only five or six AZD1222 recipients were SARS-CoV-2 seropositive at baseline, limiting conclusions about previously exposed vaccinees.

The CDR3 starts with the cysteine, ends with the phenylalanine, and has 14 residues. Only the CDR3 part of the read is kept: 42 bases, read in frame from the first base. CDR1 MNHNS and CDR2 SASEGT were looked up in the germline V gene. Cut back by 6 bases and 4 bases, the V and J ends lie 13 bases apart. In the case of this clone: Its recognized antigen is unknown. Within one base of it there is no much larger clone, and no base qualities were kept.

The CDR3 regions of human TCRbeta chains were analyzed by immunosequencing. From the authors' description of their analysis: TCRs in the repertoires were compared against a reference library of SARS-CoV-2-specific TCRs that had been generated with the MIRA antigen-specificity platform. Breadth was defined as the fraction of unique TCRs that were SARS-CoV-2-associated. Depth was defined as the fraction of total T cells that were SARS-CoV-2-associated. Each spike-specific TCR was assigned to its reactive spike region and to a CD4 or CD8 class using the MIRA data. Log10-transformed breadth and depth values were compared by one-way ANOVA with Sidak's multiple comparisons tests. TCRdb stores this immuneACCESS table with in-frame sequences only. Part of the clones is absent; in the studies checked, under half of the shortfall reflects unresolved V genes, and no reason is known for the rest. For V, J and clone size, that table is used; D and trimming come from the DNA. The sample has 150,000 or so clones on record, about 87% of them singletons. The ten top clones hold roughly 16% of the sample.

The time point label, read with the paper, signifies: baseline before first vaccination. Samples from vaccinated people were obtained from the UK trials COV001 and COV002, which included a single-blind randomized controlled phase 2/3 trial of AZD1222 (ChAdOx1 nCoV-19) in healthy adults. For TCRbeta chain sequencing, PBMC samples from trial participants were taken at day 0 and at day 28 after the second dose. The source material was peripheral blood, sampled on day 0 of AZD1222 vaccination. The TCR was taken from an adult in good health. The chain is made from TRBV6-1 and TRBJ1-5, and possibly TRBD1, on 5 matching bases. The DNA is TGTGCCAGCAGCCGACAGTCCCAGAATCAGCCCCAGCATTTT. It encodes CASSRQSQNQPQHF.